This is a list of T cell receptor beta chains from one sample in a study of cytomegalovirus exposure and HLA in healthy donors. Some clones are missing from TCRdb's copy, which holds only in-frame ones; the method was immunoSEQ multiplex PCR. This repertoire shows under 150,000 clones, 73% found once; its top ten account for approximately 14%. Sequencing input: PBMCs. Every receptor here comes from a human donor in good health. CDR3s include the opening cysteine and the closing phenylalanine or tryptophan. The D gene is left open where the match is weak. Not every row has a clone size; where given, it reads once, few, many or a size class.

j_gene,d_gene,v_gene,abundance,CDR3aa,CDR3nt
TRBJ1-1,TRBD1,TRBV11-2,.,CASSLDRGTEAFF,TGTGCCAGCAGCTTGGACAGGGGCACTGAAGCTTTCTTT
TRBJ2-2,.,TRBV5-1,.,CASRLQGTGELFF,TGCGCCAGCAGACTACAGGGTACCGGGGAGCTGTTTTTT
TRBJ1-2,.,TRBV7-6,.,CASSLAGDTYTF,TGTGCCAGCAGCTTAGCGGGGGACACCTACACCTTC
TRBJ2-2,.,TRBV10-3,.,CAISGGGELFF,TGTGCCATCAGTGGAGGCGGGGAGCTGTTTTTT
TRBJ2-3,TRBD1,TRBV11-1,.,CASSSPGQGAGGAQYF,TGTGCCAGCAGCTCACCGGGACAGGGGGCTGGGGGAGCGCAGTATTTT
TRBJ2-7,.,TRBV4-1,few,CASSHQVLGGTYEQYF,TGCGCCAGCAGCCACCAGGTTCTGGGAGGTACCTACGAGCAGTACTTC
TRBJ2-4,.,TRBV6-5,.,CASSVGVNKGIQYF,TGTGCCAGCAGTGTGGGAGTGAACAAGGGCATTCAGTACTTC
TRBJ2-2,.,TRBV5-1,once,CASSSSTGFGELFF,TGCGCCAGCAGCTCTTCCACAGGGTTCGGGGAGCTGTTTTTT
TRBJ1-2,TRBD1,TRBV13,.,CASSIGTGIYGYTF,TGTGCCAGCAGCATCGGGACAGGGATCTATGGCTACACCTTC
TRBJ1-2,.,TRBV9,once,CASSVDPQSYGYTF,TGTGCCAGCAGCGTAGACCCGCAGTCCTATGGCTACACCTTC
TRBJ1-2,.,TRBV10-3,.,CAISESKGDGYTF,TGTGCCATCAGTGAGTCAAAAGGGGATGGCTACACCTTC
TRBJ1-2,TRBD1,TRBV10-3,.,CAISEGTAYGYTF,TGTGCCATCAGTGAGGGGACAGCCTATGGCTACACCTTC
TRBJ1-2,TRBD1,TRBV7-8,once,CASSLAGTGDYGYTF,TGTGCCAGCAGCTTAGCGGGGACAGGGGACTATGGCTACACCTTC
TRBJ1-2,TRBD1,TRBV7-8,.,CASSANRGSNYGYTF,TGTGCCAGCAGCGCAAACAGGGGAAGTAACTATGGCTACACCTTC
TRBJ2-1,.,TRBV9,.,CASSVTGALREEQFF,TGTGCCAGCAGCGTAACAGGGGCCCTTCGGGAGGAGCAGTTCTTC
TRBJ1-5,.,TRBV6-5,.,CASVDTKNQPQHF,TGTGCCAGCGTGGACACCAAAAATCAGCCCCAGCATTTT
TRBJ2-3,.,TRBV2,few,CASSEVGAGADTQYF,TGTGCCAGCAGTGAAGTGGGGGCGGGGGCAGATACGCAGTATTTT
TRBJ2-3,TRBD2,TRBV6-5,.,CASSLGLALSDTQYF,TGTGCCAGCAGCCTGGGACTAGCTCTGTCAGATACGCAGTATTTT
TRBJ2-2,.,TRBV6-5,few,CASSYRGNGELFF,TGTGCCAGCAGTTACAGAGGGAACGGGGAGCTGTTTTTT
TRBJ1-2,.,TRBV2,.,CASSDEVYGYTF,TGTGCCAGCAGTGACGAGGTCTATGGCTACACCTTC
TRBJ2-1,TRBD2,TRBV7-3,.,CASSLRASGLYNEQFF,TGTGCCAGCAGCTTAAGGGCTAGCGGGTTATACAATGAGCAGTTCTTC
TRBJ2-6,.,TRBV30,few,CAWSSHPVSGANVLTF,TGTGCCTGGAGTTCCCATCCAGTCTCTGGGGCCAACGTCCTGACTTTC
TRBJ1-6,.,TRBV19,.,CASSIEGSYSPLHF,TGTGCCAGTAGTATAGAAGGGAGTTATTCACCCCTCCACTTT
TRBJ2-7,.,TRBV11-2,few,CASSLVGRQVGFYEQYF,TGTGCCAGCAGCTTAGTCGGTCGGCAGGTTGGTTTCTACGAGCAGTACTTC
TRBJ1-2,.,TRBV5-4,.,CASSLGPTGYGYTF,TGTGCCAGCAGCTTGGGCCCGACAGGTTATGGCTACACCTTC
TRBJ2-7,.,TRBV5-3,few,CARSLGGRGSYEQYF,TGTGCCAGAAGCTTGGGAGGGCGAGGCTCCTACGAGCAGTACTTC
TRBJ1-1,TRBD1,TRBV5-1,.,CASSPLSTGNTEAFF,TGCGCCAGCAGCCCCCTCTCGACAGGGAATACTGAAGCTTTCTTT
TRBJ2-4,TRBD1,TRBV2,.,CASQSGTGLNIQYF,TGTGCCAGCCAGTCCGGGACAGGGTTAAACATTCAGTACTTC
TRBJ1-1,TRBD1,TRBV5-1,few,CASSDRTGLGLSLGTEAFF,TGCGCCAGCAGCGACCGGACAGGGTTAGGGCTTTCATTGGGCACTGAAGCTTTCTTT
TRBJ2-1,TRBD2,TRBV6-6,.,CASSYGGDEQFF,TGTGCCAGCAGTTACGGGGGGGATGAGCAGTTCTTC
TRBJ2-5,.,TRBV18,.,CASSPPEQGKETQYF,TGTGCCAGCTCACCACCGGAACAGGGAAAAGAGACCCAGTACTTC
TRBJ2-6,TRBD1,TRBV5-1,few,CASSSQGGVSGANVLTF,TGCGCCAGCAGCTCACAGGGGGGCGTCTCTGGGGCCAACGTCCTGACTTTC
TRBJ2-3,.,TRBV30,.,CAWSRLTLTDTQYF,TGTGCCTGGAGCAGGCTTACACTCACAGATACGCAGTATTTT
TRBJ2-7,TRBD1,TRBV13,.,CGRQGATYEQYF,TGTGGCAGACAGGGGGCAACTTACGAGCAGTACTTC
TRBJ2-7,.,TRBV30,once,CAWSGTDSYEQYF,TGTGCCTGGAGTGGAACGGACAGCTACGAGCAGTACTTC
TRBJ1-5,.,TRBV6-1,.,CASSEGPGGGQPQHF,TGTGCCAGCAGTGAAGGCCCGGGGGGGGGTCAGCCCCAGCATTTT
TRBJ1-5,TRBD1,TRBV9,.,CASSVGNQGAEEPQHF,TGTGCCAGCAGCGTAGGGAATCAGGGGGCAGAGGAGCCCCAGCATTTT
TRBJ1-3,TRBD1,TRBV2,few,CASSPETGGFSGNTIYF,TGTGCCAGCAGCCCTGAGACAGGGGGCTTCTCTGGAAACACCATATATTTT
TRBJ2-3,TRBD2,TRBV11-2,.,CASSQGLATDTQYF,TGTGCCAGCAGCCAGGGACTAGCCACAGATACGCAGTATTTT
TRBJ2-5,TRBD1,TRBV4-1,once,CASSQGTGVGEQYF,TGCGCCAGCAGCCAAGGGACAGGGGTTGGGGAGCAGTACTTC
TRBJ2-5,TRBD1,TRBV7-6,.,CASSLAPGGETQYF,TGTGCCAGCAGCTTAGCCCCAGGGGGAGAGACCCAGTACTTC
TRBJ1-3,.,TRBV5-1,.,CASSLDVRTGNTIYF,TGCGCCAGCAGCTTGGACGTGAGAACTGGAAACACCATATATTTT
TRBJ1-2,.,TRBV30,.,CAWSEGTTGGYTF,TGTGCCTGGAGTGAGGGTACTACGGGGGGCTACACCTTC
TRBJ1-1,.,TRBV29-1,.,CSVEDRIGAEAFF,TGCAGCGTTGAAGATCGAATAGGGGCTGAAGCTTTCTTT
TRBJ2-4,TRBD2,TRBV18,.,CASSPSGTTKNIQYF,TGTGCCAGCTCACCCTCCGGGACTACCAAAAACATTCAGTACTTC